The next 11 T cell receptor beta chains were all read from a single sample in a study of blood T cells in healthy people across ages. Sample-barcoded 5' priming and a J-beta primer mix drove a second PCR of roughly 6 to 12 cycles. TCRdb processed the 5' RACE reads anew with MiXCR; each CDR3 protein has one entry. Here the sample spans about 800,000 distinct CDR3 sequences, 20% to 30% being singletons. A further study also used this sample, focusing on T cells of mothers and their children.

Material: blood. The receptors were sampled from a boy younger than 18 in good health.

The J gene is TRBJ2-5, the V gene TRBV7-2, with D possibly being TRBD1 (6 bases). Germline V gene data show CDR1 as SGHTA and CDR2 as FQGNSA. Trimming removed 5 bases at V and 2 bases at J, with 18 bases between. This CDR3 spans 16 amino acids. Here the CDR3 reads CASSHLFTGWQETQYF. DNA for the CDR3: TGTGCCAGCAGCCACTTATTCACAGGGTGGCAAGAGACCCAGTACTTC. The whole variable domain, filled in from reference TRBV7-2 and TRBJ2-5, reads GAGVSQSPSNKVTEKGKDVELRCDPISGHTALYWYRQSLGQGLEFLIYFQGNSAPDKSGLPSDRFSAERTGGSVSTLTIQRTQQEDSAVYLCASSHLFTGWQETQYFGPGTRLLVL.

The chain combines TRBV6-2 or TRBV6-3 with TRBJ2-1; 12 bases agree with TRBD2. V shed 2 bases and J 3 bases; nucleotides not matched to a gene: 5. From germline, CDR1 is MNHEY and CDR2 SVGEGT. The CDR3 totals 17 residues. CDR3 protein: CASSYRLAGGYYNEQFF. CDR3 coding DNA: TGTGCCAGCAGTTACCGTCTAGCGGGAGGGTACTACAATGAGCAGTTCTTC.

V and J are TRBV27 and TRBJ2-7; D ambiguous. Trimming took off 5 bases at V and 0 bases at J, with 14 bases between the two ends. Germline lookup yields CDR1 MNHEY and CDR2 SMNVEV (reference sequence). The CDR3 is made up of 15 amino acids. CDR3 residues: CASSDLNRNSYEQYF. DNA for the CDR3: TGTGCCAGCAGTGACTTAAATCGGAACTCCTACGAGCAGTACTTC.

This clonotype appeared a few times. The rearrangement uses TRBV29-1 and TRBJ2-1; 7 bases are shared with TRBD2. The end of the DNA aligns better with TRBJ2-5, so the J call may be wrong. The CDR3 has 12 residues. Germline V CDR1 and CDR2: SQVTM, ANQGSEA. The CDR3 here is CSSGAGQETQYF. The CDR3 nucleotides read TGCAGCTCTGGAGCGGGACAAGAGACCCAGTACTTC.

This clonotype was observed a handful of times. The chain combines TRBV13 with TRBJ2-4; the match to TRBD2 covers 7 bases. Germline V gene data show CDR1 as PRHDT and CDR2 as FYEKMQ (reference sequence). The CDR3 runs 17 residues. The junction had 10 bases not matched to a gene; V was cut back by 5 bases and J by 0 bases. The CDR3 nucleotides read TGTGCCAGCAGCCAACATACTAGCGTCCTAGCCAAAAACATTCAGTACTTC. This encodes CASSQHTSVLAKNIQYF.

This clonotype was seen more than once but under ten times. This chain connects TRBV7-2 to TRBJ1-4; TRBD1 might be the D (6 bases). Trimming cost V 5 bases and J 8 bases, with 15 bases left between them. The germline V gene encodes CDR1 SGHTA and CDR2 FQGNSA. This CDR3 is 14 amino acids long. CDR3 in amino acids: CASSRTVGVEKLFF. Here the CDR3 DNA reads TGTGCCAGCAGCAGGACAGTGGGAGTCGAAAAACTGTTTTTT.

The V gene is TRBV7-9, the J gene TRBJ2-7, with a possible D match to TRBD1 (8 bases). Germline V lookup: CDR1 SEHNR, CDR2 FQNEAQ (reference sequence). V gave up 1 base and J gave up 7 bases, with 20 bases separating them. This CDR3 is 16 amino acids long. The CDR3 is CASSLGTGKAAGEQYF. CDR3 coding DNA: TGTGCCAGCAGCTTAGGGACAGGGAAGGCAGCGGGAGAGCAGTACTTC.

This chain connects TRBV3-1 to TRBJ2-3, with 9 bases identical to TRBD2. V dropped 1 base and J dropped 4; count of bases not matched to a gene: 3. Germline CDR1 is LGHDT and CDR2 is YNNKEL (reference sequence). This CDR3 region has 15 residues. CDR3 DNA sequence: TGTGCCAGCAGCCAAGGCGGGGGGGGTCCAGATACGCAGTATTTT. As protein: CASSQGGGGPDTQYF.

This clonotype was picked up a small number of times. CDR3 DNA sequence: TGTGCCATCAAGGTAGCCGGACAGAAGGATTCACCCCTCCACTTT. It codes for CAIKVAGQKDSPLHF. The chain joins TRBV10-3 to TRBJ1-6, with D possibly matching TRBD1 (6 bases). CDR1 is ENHRY, CDR2 SYGVKD, per germline. Trimming pared 7 bases from V and 8 bases from J, leaving 18 bases between. CDR3 length equals 15 residues.

CDR3 nucleotide sequence: TGTGCCAGCAGTTCTAAGAGGGGGACCCTGATTCAAGAGACCCAGTACTTC. Residues: CASSSKRGTLIQETQYF. V usage is TRBV7-2 and J usage is TRBJ2-5; D possibly corresponds to TRBD1 (6 bases). Looked up from germline, CDR1 is SGHTA and CDR2 is FQGNSA. This CDR3 contains 17 residues. Trimming pared 6 bases from V and 2 bases from J, leaving 22 bases between.

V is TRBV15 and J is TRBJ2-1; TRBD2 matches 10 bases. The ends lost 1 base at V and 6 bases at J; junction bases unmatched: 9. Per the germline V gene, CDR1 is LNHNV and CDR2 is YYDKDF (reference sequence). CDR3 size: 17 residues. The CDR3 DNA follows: TGTGCCACCAGCAGAGTTAGCGGGAGGTCCTTTATCAATGAGCAGTTCTTC. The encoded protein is CATSRVSGRSFINEQFF.